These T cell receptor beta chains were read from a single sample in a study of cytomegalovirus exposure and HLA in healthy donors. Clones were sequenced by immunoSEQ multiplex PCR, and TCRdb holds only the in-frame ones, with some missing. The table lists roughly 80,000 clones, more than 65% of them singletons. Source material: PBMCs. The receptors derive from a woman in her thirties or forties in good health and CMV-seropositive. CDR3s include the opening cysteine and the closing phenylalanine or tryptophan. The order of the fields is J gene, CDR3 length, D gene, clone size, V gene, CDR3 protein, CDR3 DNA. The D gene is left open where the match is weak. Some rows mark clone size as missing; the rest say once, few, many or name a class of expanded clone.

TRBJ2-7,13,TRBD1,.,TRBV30,CAWGTGQIHEQYF,TGTGCCTGGGGGACAGGTCAAATCCACGAGCAGTACTTC
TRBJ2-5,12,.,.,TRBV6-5,CASSYHGGTQYF,TGTGCCAGCAGTTACCATGGCGGGACCCAGTACTTC
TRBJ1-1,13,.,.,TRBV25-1,CASRVRGITEAFF,TGTGCCAGCCGTGTTAGGGGCATCACTGAAGCTTTCTTT
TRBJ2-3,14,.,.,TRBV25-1,CASSWPGGTDTQYF,TGTGCCAGCAGTTGGCCGGGGGGCACAGATACGCAGTATTTT
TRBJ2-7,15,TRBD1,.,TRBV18,CASSPSYRGLYEQYF,TGTGCCAGCTCACCTTCTTACAGGGGCCTTTACGAGCAGTACTTC
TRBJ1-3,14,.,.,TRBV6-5,CASKSETSGNTIYF,TGTGCCAGCAAGAGCGAAACCTCTGGAAACACCATATATTTT
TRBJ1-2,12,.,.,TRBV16,CASSQGPIGYTF,TGTGCCAGCAGCCAGGGCCCGATAGGCTACACCTTC
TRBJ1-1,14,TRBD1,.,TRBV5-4,CASSPGGTNTEAFF,TGTGCCAGCAGCCCAGGGGGGACGAACACTGAAGCTTTCTTT
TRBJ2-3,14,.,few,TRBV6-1,CASSRDIPTDTQYF,TGTGCCAGCAGTCGGGACATCCCCACAGATACGCAGTATTTT
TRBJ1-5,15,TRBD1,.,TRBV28,CASSLLDGARGQAHF,TGTGCCAGCAGTTTATTAGATGGGGCCCGGGGACAGGCACATTTT
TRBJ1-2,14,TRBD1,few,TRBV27,CASRPPGTVYGYTF,TGTGCCAGCAGGCCGCCCGGGACAGTCTATGGCTACACCTTC
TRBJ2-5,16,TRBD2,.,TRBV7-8,CASSPGGAPRRETQYF,TGTGCCAGCAGCCCGGGGGGGGCCCCCCGTCGAGAGACCCAGTACTTC
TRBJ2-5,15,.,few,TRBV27,CASSFRLASREAQYF,TGTGCCAGCAGTTTTCGGTTGGCTAGTAGGGAGGCCCAGTACTTC
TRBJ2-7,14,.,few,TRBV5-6,CASSLGGGPYEQYF,TGTGCCAGCAGCTTAGGAGGAGGACCCTACGAGCAGTACTTC
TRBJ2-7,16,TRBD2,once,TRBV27,CASSLVGLSGVYEQYF,TGTGCCAGCAGTTTAGTAGGCCTAAGCGGGGTCTACGAGCAGTACTTC
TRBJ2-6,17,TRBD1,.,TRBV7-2,CASRRDRGSPGANVLTF,TGTGCCAGCAGGAGGGACAGGGGAAGTCCTGGGGCCAACGTCCTGACTTTC
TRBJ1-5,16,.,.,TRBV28,CASRSRGAYSNQPQHF,TGTGCCAGCAGATCCCGCGGGGCTTATAGCAATCAGCCCCAGCATTTT
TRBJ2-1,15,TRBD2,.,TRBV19,CASSIISGTYNEQFF,TGTGCCAGTAGTATTATTAGCGGGACCTACAATGAGCAGTTCTTC
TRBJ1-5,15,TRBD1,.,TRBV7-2,CASSLGQGFYQPQHF,TGTGCCAGCAGCTTAGGACAGGGTTTCTATCAGCCCCAGCATTTT
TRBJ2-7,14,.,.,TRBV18,CASSPAARGREQYF,TGTGCCAGCTCACCAGCCGCGAGAGGTCGGGAGCAGTACTTC
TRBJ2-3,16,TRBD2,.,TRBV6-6,CASRLPTSGETDTQYF,TGTGCCAGCAGACTCCCGACAAGCGGGGAAACAGATACGCAGTATTTT
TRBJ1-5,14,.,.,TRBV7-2,CASSFRVGNQPQHF,TGTGCCAGCAGCTTCAGGGTCGGCAATCAGCCCCAGCATTTT
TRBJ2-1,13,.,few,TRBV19,CASTTTGRNEQFF,TGTGCCAGTACCACGACAGGACGCAATGAGCAGTTCTTC
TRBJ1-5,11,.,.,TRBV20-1,CSARGGQPQHF,TGCAGTGCTAGGGGAGGTCAGCCCCAGCATTTT
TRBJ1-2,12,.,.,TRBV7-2,CASSLGGDGYTF,TGTGCCAGCAGCTTGGGGGGGGATGGCTACACCTTC
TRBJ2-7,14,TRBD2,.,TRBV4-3,CASSLASGSYEQYF,TGCGCCAGCAGCCTCGCGAGCGGGAGTTACGAGCAGTACTTC
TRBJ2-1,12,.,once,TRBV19,CASSLSLHEQFF,TGTGCCAGTAGTCTGAGTTTACATGAGCAGTTCTTC
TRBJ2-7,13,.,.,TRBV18,CASSPEIPYEQYF,TGTGCCAGCTCACCCGAGATACCCTACGAGCAGTACTTC
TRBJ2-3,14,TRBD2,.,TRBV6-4,CASRPSGNTDTQYF,TGTGCCAGCAGGCCTAGCGGTAACACAGATACGCAGTATTTT
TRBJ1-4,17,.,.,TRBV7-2,CASSLVPARATNEKLFF,TGTGCCAGCAGCTTAGTCCCGGCCAGGGCAACTAATGAAAAACTGTTTTTT
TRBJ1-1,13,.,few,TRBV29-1,CSVVTLLNTEAFF,TGCAGCGTTGTGACTTTGTTGAACACTGAAGCTTTCTTT